This passage covers 30 T cell receptor beta chains from one sample sequenced in a study of T cells in Graves' hyperthyroidism and ophthalmopathy. Researchers amplified the TCR beta CDR3 regions from RNA transcripts. An initial round of RT-PCR targeting the TCR CDR3 relied on the HTBI primer set. TCRdb independently ran MiXCR on the multiplex PCR reads; one entry per CDR3 protein. The data show approximately 520,000 distinct CDR3 sequences, roughly a quarter seen once. Sequencing was performed on blood. All receptors derive from a woman in her twenties or thirties with Graves' ophthalmopathy.

This clonotype showed up just a few times. The chain combines TRBV20-1 with TRBJ2-7; the D is unclear. Trimming shortened V by 0 bases and J by 1 base, and 10 bases separated the two germline ends. CDR3 length: 14 residues. Germline assignment: CDR1 DFQATT and CDR2 SNEGSKA (reference sequence). The CDR3 region has the DNA TGCAGTGCTAGAGATCAAGTCCAGTCCTACGAGCAGTACTTC. This sequence encodes CSARDQVQSYEQYF.

This chain joins TRBV27 and TRBJ1-2; D is undetermined. The CDR3 loop spans 12 amino acids. Germline loops: CDR1 MNHEY, CDR2 SMNVEV (reference sequence). Trimming took 5 bases from V and 14 from J, leaving 18 bases between them. CDR3 loop: CASSTQRLPWTF. The CDR3, as DNA: TGTGCCAGCAGTACCCAAAGACTGCCTTGGACCTTC.

J is TRBJ2-7 and V is TRBV5-1; weak D call: TRBD1 (5 bases). This CDR3 is 14 amino acids long. Trimming took 5 bases from V and 0 from J, leaving 12 bases between them. Germline CDR1 SGHRS, CDR2 YFSETQ. The CDR3 region has the DNA TGCGCCAGCAGGGACACCGAGGCCTCCTACGAGCAGTACTTC. This translates into CASRDTEASYEQYF.

This chain links TRBV5-1 with TRBJ2-5; D may be TRBD2 (6 bases). The CDR3 has 17 residues. The germline CDR1 and CDR2 sequences are SGHRS and YFSETQ. Trimming removed 2 bases at V and 5 bases at J, with 22 bases between. The CDR3: CASSFRGGGGAGETQYF. Written as DNA, the CDR3 is TGCGCCAGCAGCTTTAGAGGCGGAGGCGGGGCTGGGGAGACCCAGTACTTC.

The rearrangement uses TRBV9 and TRBJ1-1; D not certain. This CDR3 has 14 amino acids. The V gene lost 0 bases and the J gene lost 4 bases, with 10 bases spanning the gap. Germline V gene sequence: CDR1 SGDLS, CDR2 YYNGEE. The CDR3 nucleotides are TGTGCCAGCAGCGTAGTGCAGGTAGCCACTGAAGCTTTCTTT. This translates into CASSVVQVATEAFF. Full variable domain (rest looked up from reference TRBV9 and TRBJ1-1): DSGVTQTPKHLITATGQRVTLRCSPRSGDLSVYWYQQSLDQGLQFLIQYYNGEERAKGNILERFSAQQFPDLHSELNLSSLELGDSALYFCASSVVQVATEAFFGQGTRLTVV.

This chain connects TRBV6-1 to TRBJ2-7; no clear D gene. Trimming removed 6 bases from V and 0 bases from J, with 18 bases in between. Germline V gene sequence: CDR1 MNHNS, CDR2 SASEGT. The CDR3 extends over 16 amino acids. CDR3 residues: CASRKSHGSSSYEQYF. The DNA of the CDR3 is TGTGCCAGCAGAAAAAGTCACGGCTCCAGCTCCTACGAGCAGTACTTC.

This clonotype has ten or more counts. This chain joins TRBV5-1 and TRBJ1-3, with D hard to call. V shed 0 bases and J shed 2 bases, with 9 bases lying between them. This CDR3 contains 15 residues. CDR1 and CDR2 (germline): SGHRS, YFSETQ. The CDR3 reads CASSLDVQPGNTIYF. Here the CDR3 DNA reads TGCGCCAGCAGCTTGGATGTCCAGCCTGGAAACACCATATATTTT.

The sample holds many counts of this clonotype. The V gene is TRBV6-5, the J gene TRBJ2-1; 8 bases line up with TRBD1. Germline V lookup: CDR1 MNHEY, CDR2 SVGAGI. Trimming removed 1 base from V and 5 bases from J; junction bases left unmatched: 4. The CDR3 has 15 amino acids. CDR3 sequence reads: CASSYWSGGHNEQFF. DNA for the CDR3: TGTGCCAGCAGTTACTGGTCAGGGGGCCACAATGAGCAGTTCTTC.

V usage is TRBV27 and J usage is TRBJ2-7; D is ambiguous. The CDR3 spans 13 residues. The V end was cut by 3 bases, the J end by 3 bases, with 9 bases between. From germline, CDR1 is MNHEY and CDR2 SMNVEV (reference sequence). CDR3 coding DNA: TGTGCCAGCAGTTTTTCAGCCCTCTACGAGCAGTACTTC. Translation: CASSFSALYEQYF.

The rearrangement uses TRBV20-1 and TRBJ2-7; unclear D gene. The CDR3 extends over 13 amino acids. The V gene lost 2 bases and the J gene lost 1 base, with 9 bases spanning the gap. Germline CDR1 reads DFQATT; CDR2 reads SNEGSKA (reference sequence). The CDR3 nucleotides are TGCAGTGCTAGATCCGGCAGTTCCTACGAGCAGTACTTC. Protein sequence: CSARSGSSYEQYF.

The rearrangement links TRBV6-1 to TRBJ2-5; 10 nucleotides match TRBD1. CDR3 size: 16 residues. Trimming took 4 bases from V and 4 from J; bases not matched to a gene: 9. The V gene's germline CDR1 is MNHNS and CDR2 SASEGT. The CDR3 loop is CASSADRGPGGETQYF. The CDR3, as DNA: TGTGCCAGCAGTGCCGACAGGGGGCCGGGCGGAGAGACCCAGTACTTC.

This clonotype has just a few counts. The chain combines TRBV19 with TRBJ1-2, with a weak D call TRBD1 (5 bases). V dropped 5 bases and J dropped 4 bases, with 8 bases sitting between them. The length of the CDR3 is 12 residues. Germline assignment: CDR1 LNHDA and CDR2 SQIVND (reference sequence). DNA of the CDR3: TGTGCCAGTAGTGCAGGGACCTATGGCTACACCTTC. As protein: CASSAGTYGYTF.

V usage is TRBV20-1 and J usage is TRBJ2-7, with D perhaps assigned TRBD1 or TRBD2 (5 bases each). V lost 6 bases and J lost 4, with 16 bases in between. Germline V gene lookup returns CDR1 DFQATT and CDR2 SNEGSKA (reference sequence). This CDR3 spans 13 amino acids. The CDR3 here is CSAYPGRLYEQYF. CDR3 bases: TGCAGTGCGTACCCGGGACGGTTATACGAGCAGTACTTC.

Many counts were recorded for this clonotype. The V and J genes are TRBV28 and TRBJ1-1, with a weak D call TRBD1 (5 bases). V lost 5 bases and J 1 base, leaving 11 bases between the germline ends. The CDR3 is 14 residues long. Germline loops: CDR1 MDHEN, CDR2 SYDVKM. The CDR3 loop reads CASSPRTRNTEAFF. The DNA for the CDR3 is TGTGCCAGCAGTCCCAGGACAAGGAACACTGAAGCTTTCTTT.

The gene calls are TRBV30 and TRBJ2-2; D may be TRBD2 (6 bases). The ends were cut back, 3 bases at V and 2 bases at J, with 10 bases in the middle. The CDR3 extends over 14 amino acids. In germline, CDR1 is GTSNPN, CDR2 SVGIG (reference sequence). CDR3 sequence reads: CAWRSGANTGELFF. The CDR3 nucleotides read TGTGCCTGGAGATCGGGAGCCAACACCGGGGAGCTGTTTTTT.

The CDR3 is CASSSRRAQRGYSYEQYF. DNA of the CDR3: TGTGCCAGCAGTAGCCGCCGGGCCCAAAGAGGATACTCCTACGAGCAGTACTTC. The V and J genes are TRBV6-2 or TRBV6-3 and TRBJ2-7, with no clear D. V lost 5 bases, J lost 0 bases, and 23 bases lay in between. CDR1 and CDR2 from the germline V gene are MNHEY and SVGEGT. This CDR3 region has 18 residues.

This clonotype has at least ten counts. At one of its ends the junction is not consistent with the germline gene, which may arise from a read error. The chain couples TRBV20-1 to TRBJ2-7; possible D gene TRBD2, 5 bases. CDR3 length: 13 residues. The germline V gene encodes CDR1 DFQATT and CDR2 SNEGSKA (reference sequence). CDR3 coding DNA: TGCAGCGCTACTAGACCCAACTCCTACGAGCAGTACTTC. It is translated as CSATRPNSYEQYF.

This clonotype was seen repeatedly, ten times or more. At one end the junction does not follow the germline gene, possibly because of a read error. This rearrangement joins TRBV12-3 or TRBV12-4 to TRBJ2-2, with 9 bases matching TRBD1. The CDR3 is 14 amino acids. The CDR3 region is CASSTGGETEELFF. The CDR3 DNA follows: TGTGCCAGCAGTACAGGGGGCGAAACCGAGGAGCTGTTTTTT.

This clonotype has a count of ten or more. The CDR3 bases are TGTGCCAGCACCCCAGACAGGGGGCTGGGTCAGCCCCAGCATTTT. This sequence encodes CASTPDRGLGQPQHF. This rearrangement joins TRBV6-1 to TRBJ1-5; TRBD1 aligns across 10 bases. The CDR3 runs 15 residues. From germline, CDR1 is MNHNS and CDR2 SASEGT. The V and J ends lost 7 bases and 6 bases, in that order; junction bases with no gene match: 9.

Points on this clonotype: Just one base apart from a much larger clone, this may be a read error. This sequence joins TRBV5-6 and TRBJ2-7, with 7 bases identical to TRBD1. The CDR3 is 19 residues long. Germline V lookup: CDR1 SGHDT, CDR2 YYEEEE. V shed 3 bases, J shed 5 bases, and the junction held 23 bases outside the gene matches. CDR3 region: CASSSWVWERGPRRDEQYF. In DNA form, the CDR3 reads TGTGCCAGCAGCTCGTGGGTATGGGAGAGGGGGCCACGAAGGGACGAGCAGTACTTC.

This clonotype was counted many times. This chain links TRBV27 with TRBJ1-5; D perhaps matches TRBD1 (6 bases). The CDR3 length is 17 residues. The V and J ends lost 5 bases and 6 bases respectively, with 23 bases between them. The germline CDR1 and CDR2 sequences are MNHEY and SMNVEV (reference sequence). CDR3 DNA: TGTGCCAGCAGTCCGTTCCCCGGACAGACAATAGCTCAGCCCCAGCATTTT. Translating it yields CASSPFPGQTIAQPQHF.

The sample holds a few counts of this clonotype. The chain uses TRBV29-1 and TRBJ1-2, with 7 bases aligning to TRBD1. V trimming: 7 bases; J trimming: 8 bases; junction bases outside the gene matches: 10. The CDR3 loop spans 12 amino acids. Germline loops: CDR1 SQVTM, CDR2 ANQGSEA. The CDR3 nucleotides are TGCAGCGCCCCTACAGGGGAAGACGGCTACACCTTC. Translation gives CSAPTGEDGYTF.

There are many counts of this clonotype. The rearrangement links TRBV2 to TRBJ2-5; maybe TRBD2 (6 bases). The V gene lost 8 bases and the J gene lost 2 bases, with 12 bases spanning the gap. There are 13 residues in the CDR3. Germline V CDR1 and CDR2: SNHLY, FYNNEI. The CDR3 coding sequence is TGTGCCAGCCAGCGGGTAACGCAAGAGACCCAGTACTTC. The encoded protein is CASQRVTQETQYF.

The chain recombines TRBV11-2 with TRBJ2-5, with D perhaps TRBD1 (5 bases). Trimming stripped 5 bases from V and 5 bases from J, with 12 bases between. The length of the CDR3 is 13 residues. Germline V gene sequence: CDR1 SGHAT, CDR2 FQNNGV. The CDR3 DNA is TGTGCCAGCAGCCCGACAGATGGGGAGACCCAGTACTTC. This encodes CASSPTDGETQYF. The full variable domain, completed using reference TRBV11-2 and TRBJ2-5, is EAGVAQSPRYKIIEKRQSVAFWCNPISGHATLYWYQQILGQGPKLLIQFQNNGVVDDSQLPKDRFSAERLKGVDSTLKIQPAKLEDSAVYLCASSPTDGETQYFGPGTRLLVL.

The gene calls are TRBV28 and TRBJ2-7; D unresolved. The CDR3 runs 15 residues. V lost 5 bases, J lost 2 bases, and 16 bases lay in between. Germline CDR1 reads MDHEN; CDR2 reads SYDVKM. CDR3 protein: CASSRRLISAYEQYF. For the CDR3, the DNA is TGTGCCAGCAGTCGCCGGCTCATTTCAGCCTACGAGCAGTACTTC.

This clonotype was seen ten or more times. A much more abundant neighbour one base away suggests this may be a read error. Because the CDR3 is missing its conserved closing phenylalanine or tryptophan, this is likely a read error. The chain couples TRBV12-3 or TRBV12-4 to TRBJ1-1; D gene unclear. V lost 8 bases and J 2 bases, leaving 15 bases between the germline ends. CDR3 length: 14 residues. The CDR3 region is CASLPSSGNTEAFL. The CDR3 DNA reads as TGTGCCAGCTTACCTTCGTCAGGAAACACTGAAGCTTTCCTT.

This clonotype showed up many times. The chain uses TRBV6-5 and TRBJ2-7; D remains unclear. The CDR3 contains 13 residues. CDR1 is MNHEY, CDR2 SVGAGI, per germline. Trimming removed 3 bases at V and 3 bases at J, with 9 bases between. CDR3 residues: CASSYAPNYEQYF. CDR3 in DNA: TGTGCCAGCAGTTATGCCCCGAACTACGAGCAGTACTTC.

This clonotype occurred many times. This rearrangement joins TRBV2 to TRBJ1-5; D unresolved. Germline V gene sequence: CDR1 SNHLY, CDR2 FYNNEI. V was trimmed by 8 bases and J by 0 bases, leaving 8 bases between them. CDR3 length: 13 amino acids. The CDR3 region is CASGPYSNQPQHF. The CDR3 DNA sequence: TGTGCCAGCGGACCTTATAGCAATCAGCCCCAGCATTTT.

The CDR3 nucleotides read TGTGCCCCCCGGGAGCCGGTCGTGAACACTGAAGCTTTCTTT. Amino acids: CAPREPVVNTEAFF. The chain is built from TRBV27 and TRBJ1-1; D unresolved. V was clipped by 11 bases and J by 0 bases, with 16 bases between them. This CDR3 region has 14 residues. Germline CDR1 is MNHEY and CDR2 is SMNVEV (reference sequence).

The chain couples TRBV20-1 to TRBJ2-5, with D possibly matching TRBD1 (5 bases). Trimming removed 0 bases at V and 5 bases at J, with 16 bases between. Germline-derived CDR1 and CDR2 are DFQATT and SNEGSKA (reference sequence). This CDR3 is built from 15 residues. The chain's CDR3 is CSARDSQGSQETQYF. The CDR3 nucleotides are TGCAGTGCTAGAGATTCCCAGGGAAGTCAGGAGACCCAGTACTTC.